The clone carrying this TCR beta chain has ten or more counts. The antigen is undetermined. The CDR3 sequence is 14 residues long. Trimming took off 6 bases at V and 0 bases at J, with 14 bases between the two ends. Germline CDR1 DFQATT, CDR2 SNEGSKA (reference sequence). This sample was included in a study of CD8 T cells in ankylosing spondylitis. Findings of the study overall: Both synovial fluid and blood in reactive arthritis had previously been reported to carry some motif variants. What appeared characteristic of ankylosing spondylitis blood was a TCR beta motif of under 10 highly homologous variants.

Researchers built TCR beta libraries using quantitative 5'-RACE with molecular barcodes. TCRdb called the 5' RACE reads again in MiXCR, with one record for every CDR3 protein. The profile shows 100,000 to 150,000 distinct CDR3 sequences, about 10% of them singletons. The source is a female donor with ankylosing spondylitis or in good health (not recorded which). The rearrangement links TRBV20-1 to TRBJ1-2; D is possibly TRBD1 (6 bases). Sequencing was performed on blood, either unsorted or a sorted T cell fraction (not recorded which). The CDR3 sequence: CSAPRGGTNYGYTF. CDR3 nucleotide sequence: TGCAGTGCCCCGAGAGGGGGAACTAACTATGGCTACACCTTC.